The 21 T cell receptor beta chains reported below all come from one sample, sequenced in a study of CD8 T cells in ankylosing spondylitis. One entry per CDR3 protein, called by TCRdb with MiXCR from the 5' RACE reads. The repertoire holds 25,000 to 40,000 distinct CDR3 sequences, with more than 5.5% as singletons. Material: blood, either unsorted or a sorted T cell fraction (not recorded which). The source is a male donor with ankylosing spondylitis or in good health (not recorded which).

This clonotype was recorded many times. The J gene is TRBJ2-1, the V gene TRBV11-2; D is perhaps TRBD2 (6 bases). The CDR3 runs 16 residues. V was trimmed by 5 bases and J by 3 bases, leaving 17 bases between them. CDR1 and CDR2 from the germline V gene are SGHAT and FQNNGV. CDR3 nucleotide sequence: TGTGCCAGCAGCCCTCTGACGGGGGAGTACTACAATGAGCAGTTCTTC. As protein: CASSPLTGEYYNEQFF.

In this sample, this clonotype turned up a few times. The chain uses TRBV7-2 and TRBJ2-1; D perhaps matches TRBD1 (7 bases). The CDR3 consists of 14 residues. Germline V gene data show CDR1 as SGHTA and CDR2 as FQGNSA. Trimming removed 4 bases from V and 7 bases from J, with 14 bases in between. The CDR3 DNA is TGTGCCAGCAGCTCGACGACAGGGAGGAATGAGCAGTTCTTC. It codes for CASSSTTGRNEQFF. Variable domain in full (rest from reference TRBV7-2 and TRBJ2-1): GAGVSQSPSNKVTEKGKDVELRCDPISGHTALYWYRQSLGQGLEFLIYFQGNSAPDKSGLPSDRFSAERTGGSVSTLTIQRTQQEDSAVYLCASSSTTGRNEQFFGPGTRLTVL.

This clonotype occurred many times. The chain couples TRBV12-3 or TRBV12-4 to TRBJ2-7; 7 positions agree with TRBD2. Trimming cost V 6 bases and J 7 bases; bases outside gene matches: 18. This CDR3 spans 16 amino acids. The CDR3 region is CASSLIPGGRAGEQYF. CDR3 DNA: TGTGCCAGCAGCTTGATACCGGGAGGTAGAGCGGGGGAGCAGTACTTC.

In its sample, this clonotype was seen many times. The rearrangement joins TRBV5-1 to TRBJ1-1; tentative D call: TRBD1 (5 bases). V was cut by 0 bases and J by 2 bases, with 14 bases left in between. The CDR3 has 16 amino acids. Germline V gene data show CDR1 as SGHRS and CDR2 as YFSETQ. The CDR3 DNA reads as TGCGCCAGCAGCTTGGTGCGACCCCAGGGCAACACTGAAGCTTTCTTT. As protein: CASSLVRPQGNTEAFF.

This clonotype was detected many times. The chain recombines TRBV2 with TRBJ1-4, with D perhaps TRBD1 (5 bases). V lost 4 bases and J 7 bases, leaving 22 bases between the germline ends. The CDR3 totals 17 residues. Germline V CDR1 and CDR2: SNHLY, FYNNEI. CDR3 residues: CASSALPRGAEGEKLFF. The CDR3 region has the DNA TGTGCCAGCAGTGCGCTTCCCCGGGGCGCGGAGGGTGAAAAACTGTTTTTT.

In its sample, this clonotype was seen many times. An end of the junction differs from the germline gene, which may be a read error. The J gene is TRBJ2-2, the V gene TRBV7-7; 10 nucleotides agree with TRBD2. This CDR3 has 17 amino acids. The germline V gene has CDR1 SSHAT and CDR2 FNYEAQ (reference sequence). CDR3 region: CASSFGLAEANTGELFF. The CDR3 DNA is TGTGCTAGCAGCTTCGGACTAGCGGAGGCGAACACCGGGGAGCTGTTTTTT.

This clonotype was counted at least ten times. CDR3 sequence (DNA): TGCGCCAGCAGCGCCGTCGGATTAGCGGGGAACAATGAGCAGTTCTTC. Translated: CASSAVGLAGNNEQFF. V and J are TRBV5-1 and TRBJ2-1; 8 bases match TRBD2. After removal of 4 bases from V and 5 bases from J, the junction contained 11 bases not matched to a gene. The germline V gene encodes CDR1 SGHRS and CDR2 YFSETQ. CDR3 length equals 16 residues.

Ten or more counts support this clonotype. This rearrangement joins TRBV7-8 to TRBJ1-5; 11 bases agree with TRBD1. J was trimmed by 6 bases and V by 5 bases; bases with no gene match: 6. This CDR3 region has 15 residues. Germline lookup yields CDR1 SGHVS and CDR2 FQNEAQ. Written as DNA, the CDR3 is TGTGCCAGCAGCCTTGGACAGGGGGCTGCTCAGCCCCAGCATTTT. It translates to CASSLGQGAAQPQHF.

This sequence joins TRBV7-2 and TRBJ2-3; no definite D call. The CDR3 is made up of 13 amino acids. V gave up 5 bases and J gave up 4 bases, with 10 bases separating them. The V gene's germline CDR1 is SGHTA and CDR2 FQGNSA. The CDR3 protein is CASSPTRADTQYF. The CDR3 region has the DNA TGTGCCAGCAGCCCGACCCGGGCAGATACGCAGTATTTT.

This clonotype was recorded at least ten times. The chain recombines TRBV5-1 with TRBJ2-1; D might be TRBD2 (5 bases). CDR3 length: 13 amino acids. Trimming pared 4 bases from V and 6 bases from J, leaving 11 bases between. Per the germline V gene, CDR1 is SGHRS and CDR2 is YFSETQ. The CDR3 coding sequence is TGCGCCAGCAGCCCCGGACTCTTCAATGAGCAGTTCTTC. It encodes CASSPGLFNEQFF. Based on the CDR3 plus reference TRBV5-1 and TRBJ2-1, the full variable domain is KAGVTQTPRYLIKTRGQQVTLSCSPISGHRSVSWYQQTPGQGLQFLFEYFSETQRNKGNFPGRFSGRQFSNSRSEMNVSTLELGDSALYLCASSPGLFNEQFFGPGTRLTVL.

This clonotype has a count of ten or more. The chain links TRBV10-3 to TRBJ2-6; 13 bases align to TRBD2. The CDR3 covers 18 residues. Germline values: CDR1 ENHRY, CDR2 SYGVKD. The V and J ends lost 8 bases and 0 bases, in that order; junction bases with no gene match: 7. The CDR3 DNA sequence: TGTGCCATCCGAGGACTAGCGGGAGAAAGCTCTGGGGCCAACGTCCTGACTTTC. It is translated as CAIRGLAGESSGANVLTF.

This clonotype came up many times. The CDR3 DNA is TGTGCCAGCAGATTGGGGGGGTCCTACAATGAGCAGTTCTTC. Translated: CASRLGGSYNEQFF. V usage is TRBV28 and J usage is TRBJ2-1; 7 bases align to TRBD2. Germline CDR1 MDHEN, CDR2 SYDVKM. The V gene end was trimmed by 6 bases and the J gene end by 1 base; junction bases not matched to a gene: 3. The CDR3 runs 14 residues.

This clonotype was observed a few times. The rearrangement links TRBV7-3 to TRBJ2-3; unclear D gene. Germline V gives CDR1 SGHTA, CDR2 FQGTGA. The CDR3 has 15 residues. Deletions cut 3 bases from V and 2 bases from J, with 12 bases between. The CDR3 DNA follows: TGTGCCAGCAGCTTTGGTGCGGTAGACACAGATACGCAGTATTTT. Encoded protein: CASSFGAVDTDTQYF.

This clonotype was seen ten or more times. This chain joins TRBV20-1 and TRBJ2-7; 9 bases match TRBD2. The CDR3 has 14 residues. Germline V gene data show CDR1 as DFQATT and CDR2 as SNEGSKA (reference sequence). V was pared by 6 bases and J by 7 bases, with 13 bases of the junction left unmatched. DNA of the CDR3: TGCAGTGCCCGTGCGGCTAGCGGGACGTGGGAGCAGTACTTC. It is translated as CSARAASGTWEQYF.

This clonotype appeared a few times. The chain employs TRBV7-9 and TRBJ2-1; 13 bases are shared with TRBD2. The CDR3 runs to 15 residues. The germline gives CDR1 SEHNR, CDR2 FQNEAQ (reference sequence). V lost 5 bases, J lost 8 bases, and 6 bases stayed unmatched. CDR3 residues: CASSLGLAGVDEQFF. The CDR3 region has the DNA TGTGCCAGCAGCCTCGGACTAGCGGGAGTGGATGAGCAGTTCTTC.

This clonotype has at least ten counts. The chain uses TRBV11-2 and TRBJ2-1; 8 bases are shared with TRBD1. V was pared by 1 base and J by 7 bases, with 9 bases of the junction left unmatched. The CDR3 consists of 16 residues. In germline, CDR1 is SGHAT, CDR2 FQNNGV. The CDR3 is CASSLGDRPAGNEQFF. In DNA form, the CDR3 reads TGTGCCAGCAGCTTAGGGGACAGGCCGGCGGGGAATGAGCAGTTCTTC. The full variable domain, in which reference TRBV11-2 and TRBJ2-1 provide the parts outside the CDR3, is EAGVAQSPRYKIIEKRQSVAFWCNPISGHATLYWYQQILGQGPKLLIQFQNNGVVDDSQLPKDRFSAERLKGVDSTLKIQPAKLEDSAVYLCASSLGDRPAGNEQFFGPGTRLTVL.

This clonotype showed up many times. The rearrangement links TRBV20-1 to TRBJ1-3; D not resolved. V was pared by 3 bases and J by 0 bases, with 12 bases between. CDR3 size: 15 residues. Germline V gene lookup returns CDR1 DFQATT and CDR2 SNEGSKA (reference sequence). CDR3 nucleotides: TGCAGTGCTAGGCCAAAGCAGAGCTCTGGAAACACCATATATTTT. Protein: CSARPKQSSGNTIYF.

In its sample, this clonotype was seen many times. V usage is TRBV12-3 or TRBV12-4 and J usage is TRBJ2-7; D may be TRBD1 (6 bases). There are 14 residues in the CDR3. The V end was cut by 5 bases, the J end by 2 bases, with 13 bases between. The CDR3 DNA reads TGTGCCAGCAGTCCCTGGGACAACCCCTACGAGCAGTACTTC. This codes for CASSPWDNPYEQYF.

This clonotype was seen at least ten times. The V gene is TRBV28, the J gene TRBJ1-1, with D possibly being TRBD1 (5 bases). Per germline, CDR1 MDHEN and CDR2 SYDVKM. V shed 6 bases and J shed 0 bases, with 11 bases lying between them. This CDR3 contains 14 residues. CDR3 residues: CASSPQGMNTEAFF. CDR3 nucleotides: TGTGCCAGCAGCCCGCAGGGTATGAACACTGAAGCTTTCTTT. Complete variable domain (other parts from reference TRBV28 and TRBJ1-1): DVKVTQSSRYLVKRTGEKVFLECVQDMDHENMFWYRQDPGLGLRLIYFSYDVKMKEKGDIPEGYSVSREKKERFSLILESASTNQTSMYLCASSPQGMNTEAFFGQGTRLTVV.

The table lists this clonotype with many counts. The chain couples TRBV10-3 to TRBJ2-2, with a tentative D call TRBD1 (5 bases). Germline CDR1 is ENHRY and CDR2 is SYGVKD. The length of the CDR3 is 19 residues. With 4 bases removed from V and 5 bases from J, the gap between germline ends came to 26 bases. The CDR3 loop is CAISGWLPTGPTGTGELFF. The CDR3 nucleotides are TGTGCCATCAGTGGCTGGCTCCCTACCGGGCCCACAGGAACCGGGGAGCTGTTTTTT.

A note on this clonotype: Possible read error: a much larger clone is one base away. The J gene is TRBJ1-6, the V gene TRBV3-1, with a possible D match to TRBD1 (5 bases). The V gene's germline CDR1 is LGHDT and CDR2 YNNKEL (reference sequence). The CDR3 runs to 13 residues. CDR3 nucleotides: TGTGTCAGCAGCCAGGGTGTGGGATCACCCCTCCACTTT. Its translation is CVSSQGVGSPLHF.